This T cell receptor (beta chain) emerged from a study of T cell repertoires in ileal Crohn's disease (dated by TCRdb to 2018 to 2020). Context from the whole study: At the time of surgery, around 35% of patients were active smokers, and the median duration of disease was approximately 8 years. About half of the patients received postoperative therapy: about a dozen received thiopurines and roughly 19 received anti-TNF agents. The study was conducted in parallel with a multicentre cohort built to find predictors of early endoscopic recurrence after ileocolonic resection. A total of roughly 170 mucosal samples from 57 patients were sequenced, collected from several sites on the surgical specimen and at postoperative endoscopy. Surgery was performed for a complication in all patients, with stricturing disease in about 61% and penetrating disease in around 40%. M6 samples were neoterminal ileum biopsies taken at postoperative colonoscopy. The TCR repertoire was analysed in about 55 patients with Crohn's disease drawn from a prospective multicentre cohort. Endoscopic postoperative recurrence was defined as a Rutgeerts score above i0. Study-wide conclusions, independent of this receptor: Only a subgroup of patients, of unstated size, had their mucosal CD4 and CD8 T cells sorted and sequenced. The timing of postoperative endoscopy varied within the first year after surgery, and the median delay was approximately 7 months. Endoscopic recurrence was linked to a higher percentage of high-frequency clones at surgery, and recurrence occurred in every patient whose clonality exceeded 26.8% (18/57). Compared with CD4 T cells, sorted CD8 T cells contained more high-frequency clones, which suggests that the mucosal expansions were mostly CD8. A significantly higher proportion of clonal expansions was observed in active smokers at surgery than in non-smokers (approximately 26% vs 17%, p=0.02).

A remark on this clone: The specificity of this receptor is unknown. No much larger clone is present one base from it, and per-base qualities are unavailable.

For commercial TCRB immunosequencing, approximately 460 nanograms of biopsy DNA were submitted for each sample. A two-step, amplification bias-controlled multiplex PCR was used by Adaptive Biotechnology to amplify CDR3 regions from genomic DNA. Primers covering every V and J gene segment were used in the first PCR, while barcodes and Illumina adapters were added in the second PCR. An Illumina instrument was used to sequence the CDR3 libraries. As for the authors' bioinformatics: Vendor-provided pipelines were combined with custom analysis of raw data in R/Bioconductor under R version 3.3.0. Clonality, which ranges from 0 to 1, was calculated as the inverse of the normalised Shannon entropy across all productive clones. High-frequency clones were defined as the share of the repertoire taken up by the top 100 clones, keeping only clones that passed a 95% confidence test. Overlap between samples was measured with the Morisita-Horn index, while repertoire diversity was measured with the Simpson index. Imported from immuneACCESS, the table was reduced by TCRdb to in-frame sequences with V and J called. These copies leave out some clones; in studies compared against another copy, an unresolved V gene accounts for under half, and the cause of the remainder is not known. D and trimming were read from the DNA, whereas the V and J calls and clone size are those reported in that table. Counted in this sample were more than 12,000 clones; more than 60% of them appeared once. Around 4.1% of the sample is held by the ten biggest clonotypes.

V lost 1 base and J lost 1 base; the stretch between them is 12 bases long. The CDR3 holds 16 amino acids from the cysteine to the phenylalanine. Only the CDR3 DNA stays, 48 bases, in frame from base 1. The germline V gene (reference sequence) supplies CDR1 SEHNR and CDR2 FQNEAQ. The sample's time point label, in plain terms: neoterminal ileum biopsy at postoperative endoscopy, about 6 months after surgery. Eligible patients were adults with ileal or ileocolonic Crohn's disease who had an indication for ileocolonic resection. Whole ileal mucosal biopsies were stored frozen at -80°C before DNA extraction. Genomic DNA was isolated from frozen whole biopsies using a TRizol-based method, and the DNA was quantified with a NanoDrop 2000 spectrophotometer.

Sequencing was performed on ileal tissue. This clonotype was sampled from an adult with Crohn's disease. Rearrangement joined TRBV7-9 to TRBJ2-3; no D gene call is confident. This receptor has the CDR3 CASSLGGRARTDTQYF. The DNA is as follows: TGTGCCAGCAGCTTAGGTGGCCGGGCTCGCACAGATACGCAGTATTTT. The entire variable domain, with the stretches around the CDR3 drawn from the reference TRBV7-9 and TRBJ2-3 proteins, is DTGVSQNPRHKITKRGQNVTFRCDPISEHNRLYWYRQTLGQGPEFLTYFQNEAQLEKSRLLSDRFSAERPKGSFSTLEIQRTEQGDSAMYLCASSLGGRARTDTQYFGPGTRLTVL.